A single sample gave rise to the 18 T cell receptor beta chains below, sequenced in a study of low-dose radiotherapy and immunotherapy resistance in tumors. Both TCRalpha and TCRbeta chains were reverse transcribed with V-gene-specific primers. A constant-region primer paired with the V-primer adapter amplified TCRs over about 19 PCR cycles. TCRdb recomputed calls from the reads with MiXCR, one row per CDR3 protein. Of 35,000 to 50,000 distinct CDR3 sequences in the sample, around a third are singletons; the top ten hold approximately 3.7%. Stated time point: before trial treatment. Sequencing used PBMCs, obtained before treatment. All receptors derive from a male donor with gallbladder cancer.

This clonotype was counted at least ten times. The rearrangement uses TRBV28 and TRBJ2-7; D possibly corresponds to TRBD2 (5 bases). Germline V gene lookup returns CDR1 MDHEN and CDR2 SYDVKM. Trimming pared 2 bases from V and 7 bases from J, leaving 18 bases between. This CDR3 contains 15 residues. CDR3 region: CASSLPLSGYREQYF. In nucleotides, the CDR3 is TGTGCCAGCAGTTTACCCCTTTCGGGGTATAGGGAGCAGTACTTC.

Many counts were recorded for this clonotype. V is TRBV25-1 and J is TRBJ2-3, with TRBD2 identical over 8 bases. CDR1 is MGHDK and CDR2 is SYGVNS in the germline V gene. There are 17 residues in the CDR3. V lost 2 bases and J lost 6; bases outside the gene matches: 13. CDR3 coding DNA: TGTGCCAGCAGTGAACTCCCGGGAGGGGCCAACGTGGATACGCAGTATTTT. Its translation is CASSELPGGANVDTQYF.

This clonotype was counted ten times or more. The chain carries TRBV9 and TRBJ2-5, with 9 nucleotides matching TRBD2. The germline gives CDR1 SGDLS, CDR2 YYNGEE. After removal of 0 bases from V and 3 bases from J, the junction contained 9 bases not matched to a gene. The CDR3 totals 17 residues. CDR3 loop: CASSVALAGGREETQYF. The CDR3 DNA reads TGTGCCAGCAGCGTAGCTCTCGCTGGCGGGAGGGAAGAGACCCAGTACTTC. The full variable domain, completed using reference TRBV9 and TRBJ2-5, is DSGVTQTPKHLITATGQRVTLRCSPRSGDLSVYWYQQSLDQGLQFLIQYYNGEERAKGNILERFSAQQFPDLHSELNLSSLELGDSALYFCASSVALAGGREETQYFGPGTRLLVL.

There are many counts of this clonotype. The chain is built from TRBV15 and TRBJ2-5; 8 nucleotides match TRBD1. V gave up 3 bases and J gave up 3 bases; unmatched junction bases: 6. The germline V gene has CDR1 LNHNV and CDR2 YYDKDF (reference sequence). The CDR3 loop spans 15 amino acids. The CDR3 DNA reads as TGTGCCACCAGCAGTGACAGGGGCGGGGAAGAGACCCAGTACTTC. Translation gives CATSSDRGGEETQYF.

This clonotype was found many times. J is TRBJ2-3 and V is TRBV24-1; D is undetermined. The ends were cut back, 4 bases at V and 8 bases at J, with 6 bases in the middle. The CDR3 is 11 amino acids. CDR1 is KGHDR, CDR2 SFDVKD, per germline. CDR3 sequence reads: CATSDPRTQYF. The CDR3 bases are TGTGCCACCAGTGACCCGCGTACGCAGTATTTT.

A word on this clonotype: The likely explanation is a read error, given a far larger clone one base away. J is TRBJ2-7 and V is TRBV20-1; 8 bases fit TRBD2. The CDR3 runs to 17 residues. Trimming took 0 bases from V and 7 from J; bases not matched to a gene: 17. Germline CDR1 DFQATT, CDR2 SNEGSKA (reference sequence). The CDR3 DNA sequence: TGCAGTGCTAGAGATAGGTTAGCGGGGTACCGATACAATGAGCAGTACTTC. Its translation is CSARDRLAGYRYNEQYF.

Turning to this clonotype: The junction departs from the called germline gene at one end, perhaps through a read error. This sequence joins TRBV27 and TRBJ2-1; 12 positions match TRBD1. Germline CDR1 MNHEY, CDR2 SMNVEV (reference sequence). The length of the CDR3 is 16 residues. CDR3 nucleotides: TGTGCCACCAGTGGCCCCCCGGGACAGGGGGCGATTGAGCAGTTCTTC. Translation gives CATSGPPGQGAIEQFF.

This clonotype was counted a few times. It differs at one base from a far larger clone, so likely a read error. The chain joins TRBV5-1 to TRBJ2-7, with 13 nucleotides matching TRBD2. V dropped 2 bases and J dropped 7; count of bases not matched to a gene: 6. This CDR3 region has 15 residues. Per the germline V gene, CDR1 is SGHRS and CDR2 is YFSETQ. CDR3: CASSFGTSGNNEQYF. CDR3 bases: TGCGCCAGCAGCTTCGGGACTAGCGGGAACAATGAGCAGTACTTC. The full variable domain, in which reference TRBV5-1 and TRBJ2-7 provide the parts outside the CDR3, is KAGVTQTPRYLIKTRGQQVTLSCSPISGHRSVSWYQQTPGQGLQFLFEYFSETQRNKGNFPGRFSGRQFSNSRSEMNVSTLELGDSALYLCASSFGTSGNNEQYFGPGTRLTVT.

The V and J genes are TRBV5-1 and TRBJ2-1; 7 positions agree with TRBD1. Germline V gene lookup returns CDR1 SGHRS and CDR2 YFSETQ. The CDR3 covers 14 residues. The junction had 8 bases not matched to a gene; V was cut back by 3 bases and J by 8 bases. The chain's CDR3 is CASSSGQPMDEQFF. Written as DNA, the CDR3 is TGCGCCAGCAGCTCGGGACAGCCGATGGATGAGCAGTTCTTC. Full variable domain (rest looked up from reference TRBV5-1 and TRBJ2-1): KAGVTQTPRYLIKTRGQQVTLSCSPISGHRSVSWYQQTPGQGLQFLFEYFSETQRNKGNFPGRFSGRQFSNSRSEMNVSTLELGDSALYLCASSSGQPMDEQFFGPGTRLTVL.

This clonotype was observed many times. The chain joins TRBV7-2 to TRBJ1-5, with a possible D match to TRBD1 (5 bases). V shed 2 bases and J shed 0 bases, with 20 bases lying between them. The CDR3 consists of 19 residues. Germline V gene sequence: CDR1 SGHTA, CDR2 FQGNSA. The CDR3 reads CASSLFSGSRVYSNQPQHF. CDR3 DNA: TGTGCCAGCAGCTTATTTTCAGGGTCGAGAGTTTATAGCAATCAGCCCCAGCATTTT.

The chain recombines TRBV28 with TRBJ2-7; TRBD1 agrees at 7 bases. This CDR3 comprises 14 residues. The V segment lost 4 bases and the J segment 3 bases; nucleotides outside the gene matches: 6. CDR1 and CDR2 from the germline V gene are MDHEN and SYDVKM. The CDR3 protein is CASSYRDRYYEQYF. CDR3 in DNA: TGTGCCAGCAGTTACCGGGACAGATACTACGAGCAGTACTTC.

This clonotype was seen repeatedly, ten times or more. The chain uses TRBV5-6 and TRBJ2-7, with 7 nucleotides matching TRBD1. Trimming removed 4 bases from V and 0 bases from J; junction bases left unmatched: 7. The CDR3 sequence is 15 residues long. Germline values: CDR1 SGHDT, CDR2 YYEEEE. The CDR3 bases are TGTGCCAGCAGCCGGACAGGACAGAGCTCCTACGAGCAGTACTTC. The encoded protein is CASSRTGQSSYEQYF.

The chain recombines TRBV5-1 with TRBJ2-1; 10 positions agree with TRBD2. Germline CDR1 SGHRS, CDR2 YFSETQ. CDR3 size: 15 residues. J gave up 3 bases and V 4 bases, and 4 bases lay outside the gene matches. The CDR3 loop is CASSPTSGFYNEQFF. The CDR3 DNA reads as TGCGCCAGCAGCCCGACTAGCGGGTTCTACAATGAGCAGTTCTTC.

This chain connects TRBV13 to TRBJ2-4; D remains ambiguous. Germline CDR1 reads PRHDT; CDR2 reads FYEKMQ (reference sequence). The length of the CDR3 is 15 residues. Trimming left V 3 bases short and J 0 bases short, with 9 bases between. CDR3 in DNA: TGTGCCAGCAGCTTGGGGTTGATAGCCAAAAACATTCAGTACTTC. The encoded protein is CASSLGLIAKNIQYF.

This rearrangement joins TRBV3-1 to TRBJ2-1; 10 bases are shared with TRBD2. Germline values: CDR1 LGHDT, CDR2 YNNKEL (reference sequence). The CDR3 is 16 amino acids. J gave up 2 bases and V 1 base, and 2 bases lay outside the gene matches. The CDR3 region is CASSQGAGGPYNEQFF. The CDR3 bases are TGTGCCAGCAGCCAAGGAGCGGGGGGGCCCTACAATGAGCAGTTCTTC.

The CDR3, as DNA: TGTGCCAGCAGTTTCTGTCTAAACCGGGACAGGGTCTTCTACGAGCAGTACTTC. This sequence encodes CASSFCLNRDRVFYEQYF. This rearrangement joins TRBV28 to TRBJ2-7; 9 bases agree with TRBD1. Per germline, CDR1 MDHEN and CDR2 SYDVKM. V lost 3 bases and J lost 3; bases outside the gene matches: 15. The CDR3 extends over 18 amino acids. The full variable domain, completed using reference TRBV28 and TRBJ2-7, is DVKVTQSSRYLVKRTGEKVFLECVQDMDHENMFWYRQDPGLGLRLIYFSYDVKMKEKGDIPEGYSVSREKKERFSLILESASTNQTSMYLCASSFCLNRDRVFYEQYFGPGTRLTVT.

V gene TRBV29-1 combines with J gene TRBJ1-1, with unresolved D. Trimming removed 7 bases at V and 7 bases at J, with 10 bases between. This CDR3 contains 10 residues. Per germline, CDR1 SQVTM and CDR2 ANQGSEA. CDR3 sequence: CSAYSGEAFF. The CDR3 nucleotides are TGCAGCGCATACAGCGGTGAAGCTTTCTTT.

This chain uses TRBV6-5 with TRBJ1-2; the match to TRBD1 covers 10 bases. V was pared by 0 bases and J by 4 bases, with 8 bases of the junction left unmatched. Germline V gene data show CDR1 as MNHEY and CDR2 as SVGAGI. This CDR3 has 17 residues. The CDR3 DNA follows: TGTGCCAGCAGTTACTCTCGGACAGGGGGGGGGGGCTATGGCTACACCTTC. Translated: CASSYSRTGGGGYGYTF.